This is a list of T cell receptor beta chains from one sample in a study of CD8+CD57+ T cells in acquired aplastic anemia. Each CDR3 protein is one row after TCRdb ran MiXCR on the reads. The sample includes 200,000 or so distinct CDR3 sequences, 50% to 70% of them seen just once. Sequenced sample: sorted CD4+, CD8+, or CD8+CD57+ T cells (not recorded which) from PBMCs. The receptors stem from a human donor with aplastic anemia. CDR3s include the opening cysteine and the closing phenylalanine or tryptophan. D genes are given only for firm matches. Clone sizes are given selectively: once, few, many, or a class where the clone is expanded.

>TRBJ2-7|NA|TRBV15|NA
CATSRVTGTSAYEQYF
TGTGCCACCAGCAGGGTCACCGGGACTTCGGCCTACGAGCAGTACTTC
>TRBJ2-3|NA|TRBV20-1|few
CSASRGLNTQYF
TGCAGTGCTAGCCGGGGACTCAATACGCAGTATTTT
>TRBJ2-7|NA|TRBV9|NA
CAGSATGDERYF
TGTGCCGGCAGCGCCACGGGGGACGAGCGGTACTTC
>TRBJ1-4|NA|TRBV5-1|few
CASSTTGSGNEKLFF
TGCGCCAGCAGCACCACAGGGTCGGGTAATGAAAAACTGTTTTTT
>TRBJ1-6|NA|TRBV12-3/TRBV12-4|NA
CASSPVPTYSSYNSPLHF
TGTGCCAGCTCACCCGTTCCGACATATAGCTCCTATAATTCACCCCTCCACTTT
>TRBJ2-5|NA|TRBV5-1|NA
CASSSTAGRETQYF
TGCGCCAGCAGCTCGACAGCGGGTAGAGAGACCCAGTACTTC
>TRBJ1-6|NA|TRBV2|NA
CASSPTGSSYNSPLHF
TGTGCCAGCAGTCCCACAGGGAGCTCCTATAATTCACCCCTCCACTTT
>TRBJ2-5|NA|TRBV12-3/TRBV12-4|NA
CASKSGVQETQYF
TGTGCCAGCAAAAGCGGCGTCCAAGAGACCCAGTACTTC
>TRBJ2-2|NA|TRBV4-1|many
CASTSAGRGTGELFF
TGCGCCAGCACTTCGGCGGGTCGGGGCACCGGGGAGCTGTTTTTT
>TRBJ2-3|TRBD2|TRBV2|NA
CASRDWGGGNTDTQYF
TGTGCCAGCAGGGACTGGGGCGGGGGAAACACAGATACGCAGTATTTT
>TRBJ2-7|TRBD1|TRBV2|once
CASSLTDRAYEQYF
TGTGCCAGCTCACTGACAGACAGGGCCTACGAGCAGTACTTC
>TRBJ1-5|NA|TRBV15|NA
CATSRALSQGNINQPQHF
TGTGCCACCAGCAGAGCCCTATCCCAGGGAAACATAAATCAGCCCCAGCATTTT
>TRBJ1-5|NA|TRBV6-6|many
CASRSGPWHQPQHF
TGTGCCAGCAGATCCGGGCCCTGGCATCAGCCCCAGCATTTT
>TRBJ2-3|NA|TRBV11-2|NA
CASSQEPGGGADTQYF
TGTGCCAGCAGCCAAGAGCCAGGGGGGGGCGCAGATACGCAGTATTTT
>TRBJ2-2|TRBD2|TRBV19|NA
CASSKGLAGVNTGELFF
TGTGCCAGTAGTAAGGGTCTAGCGGGGGTTAACACCGGGGAGCTGTTTTTT
>TRBJ2-2|NA|TRBV14|few
CASGFGEELFF
TGTGCCAGCGGATTTGGTGAGGAGCTGTTTTTT
>TRBJ2-4|NA|TRBV7-9|NA
CASSFMGTGAIAKNIQYF
TGTGCCAGCAGCTTCATGGGCACTGGGGCAATAGCCAAAAACATTCAGTACTTC
>TRBJ2-3|NA|TRBV6-4|NA
CASSDSAGSTDTQYF
TGTGCCAGCAGTGACTCTGCGGGAAGCACAGATACGCAGTATTTT
>TRBJ2-7|TRBD1|TRBV7-6|many
CASSEDRGRPEQYF
TGTGCCAGCAGCGAAGACAGGGGGCGCCCCGAGCAGTACTTC
>TRBJ1-1|NA|TRBV10-2|once
CASSELPGRDTEAFF
TGCGCCAGCAGTGAGTTGCCGGGACGGGACACTGAAGCTTTCTTT
>TRBJ2-7|NA|TRBV7-9|NA
CASSLSSEGSLGYEQYF
TGTGCCAGCAGCTTATCCTCCGAGGGATCCCTCGGCTACGAGCAGTACTTC
>TRBJ1-6|TRBD1|TRBV20-1|NA
CSARPRQGPWNSPLHF
TGCAGTGCTAGACCCCGACAGGGGCCATGGAATTCACCCCTCCACTTT
>TRBJ1-5|NA|TRBV2|few
CASNLGMNQPQHF
TGTGCCAGCAACCTAGGGATGAATCAGCCCCAGCATTTT
>TRBJ1-4|NA|TRBV12-3/TRBV12-4|NA
CASSSIGTGEKLFF
TGTGCCAGCAGTTCTATAGGGACCGGTGAAAAACTGTTTTTT
>TRBJ2-7|TRBD2|TRBV9|NA
CASSPLGSGSYEQYF
TGTGCCAGCAGCCCCCTGGGTAGCGGGAGTTACGAGCAGTACTTC
>TRBJ1-1|NA|TRBV7-3|NA
CASSLNPVTNTEAFF
TGTGCCAGCAGCTTAAATCCGGTAACAAACACTGAAGCTTTCTTT
>TRBJ2-5|NA|TRBV19|NA
CASSSREETQYF
TGTGCCAGTAGTAGTAGGGAAGAGACCCAGTACTTC
>TRBJ2-1|NA|TRBV11-2|many
CASSPEGNEQFF
TGTGCCAGCAGCCCCGAGGGGAATGAGCAGTTCTTC
>TRBJ2-2|TRBD2|TRBV6-2/TRBV6-3|NA
CASKGRGAGELFF
TGTGCCAGCAAGGGACGGGGGGCCGGGGAGCTGTTTTTT
>TRBJ1-1|NA|TRBV7-8|NA
CASSFGQITEAFF
TGTGCCAGCAGCTTCGGACAGATCACTGAAGCTTTCTTT
>TRBJ1-2|TRBD1|TRBV6-2/TRBV6-3|once
CASRWTGRLMRYTF
TGTGCCAGCAGGTGGACAGGGAGACTCATGCGCTACACCTTC
>TRBJ2-3|TRBD2|TRBV20-1|NA
CSALLAGGDTQYF
TGCAGTGCCCTACTAGCGGGAGGAGATACGCAGTATTTT
>TRBJ2-5|TRBD2|TRBV7-2|NA
CASSTSGVQETQYF
TGTGCCAGCAGTACTAGCGGGGTTCAAGAGACCCAGTACTTC
>TRBJ1-6|NA|TRBV7-8|NA
CASSQVEDSPLHF
TGCGCCAGCAGCCAAGTCGAGGATTCACCCCTCCACTTT
>TRBJ2-7|NA|TRBV15|NA
CATSRGHSAGLAYEQYF
TGTGCCACCAGCAGAGGTCACTCCGCAGGGCTGGCCTACGAGCAGTACTTC
>TRBJ2-6|TRBD1|TRBV2|NA
CASSLQGVGANVLTF
TGTGCCAGCAGTCTACAGGGGGTCGGGGCCAACGTCCTGACTTTC
>TRBJ2-7|TRBD2|TRBV20-1|NA
CSAGSSGGALYEQYF
TGCAGTGCTGGAAGTAGCGGGGGGGCCCTCTACGAGCAGTACTTC
>TRBJ1-4|TRBD1|TRBV2|NA
CAGGQGAMGREKLFF
TGTGCCGGGGGACAGGGGGCGATGGGGCGTGAAAAACTGTTTTTT
>TRBJ2-3|NA|TRBV20-1|NA
CSASGQSTDTQYF
TGCAGTGCTAGTGGGCAGTCCACAGATACGCAGTATTTT
>TRBJ1-2|NA|TRBV5-1|many
CASSLAGTSGYTF
TGCGCCAGCAGCTTGGCAGGGACCTCCGGCTACACCTTC
>TRBJ1-2|TRBD1|TRBV10-1|NA
CASSESTGGLYGYTF
TGCGCCAGCAGTGAGTCTACAGGGGGCTTATATGGCTACACCTTC
>TRBJ2-3|NA|TRBV12-3/TRBV12-4|NA
CASSRDKPTDTQYF
TGTGCCAGCAGTCGGGACAAACCCACAGATACGCAGTATTTT
>TRBJ2-1|NA|TRBV5-6|many
CASSSSPYEQFF
TGTGCCAGCAGCTCTAGCCCGTATGAGCAGTTCTTC
>TRBJ2-1|NA|TRBV14|NA
CASSPNGRNNEQFF
TGTGCCAGCAGCCCAAATGGACGTAACAATGAGCAGTTCTTC
>TRBJ1-2|NA|TRBV7-2|NA
CASSLFRDDYGYTF
TGTGCCAGCAGCTTATTTAGGGACGACTATGGCTACACCTTC
>TRBJ2-5|NA|TRBV19|NA
CASRGGVRQETQYF
TGTGCCAGTAGGGGGGGCGTCCGGCAAGAGACCCAGTACTTC
>TRBJ1-5|NA|TRBV7-2|few
CASSLTDNQPQHF
TGTGCCAGCAGTCTAACAGATAATCAGCCCCAGCATTTT